This T cell receptor beta chain is from a study of blood T cell repertoires in COVID-19. Background on the study: Donors in the United States, Italy and Spain gave samples during acute or convalescent COVID-19. T cells, B-cell-depleted T cells, or PBMCs supplied cDNA or gDNA.

Original data processing: Nucleated cell number was recorded as an estimate derived from reference gene primer amplification. Assay used: immunoSEQ multiplex PCR; TCRdb lists only in-frame clones, some missing. That table furnishes V, J and clone size, whereas the DNA furnished D and trimming. The table shows some 180,000 clones, with around 89% occurring only once. From germline, CDR1 is MDHEN and CDR2 SYDVKM. The CDR3 runs 17 residues. Trimming took 2 bases from V and 6 from J; bases not matched to a gene: 10. The sequenced sample was peripheral blood. The rearrangement uses TRBV28 and TRBJ1-5; 10 bases are a match to TRBD1. The sequence came from a man aged 45-65 years who had recovered from COVID-19. CDR3 sequence reads: CASSLDGGTGVGQPQHF. The CDR3, as DNA: TGTGCCAGCAGTTTAGATGGGGGGACAGGGGTTGGTCAGCCCCAGCATTTT.